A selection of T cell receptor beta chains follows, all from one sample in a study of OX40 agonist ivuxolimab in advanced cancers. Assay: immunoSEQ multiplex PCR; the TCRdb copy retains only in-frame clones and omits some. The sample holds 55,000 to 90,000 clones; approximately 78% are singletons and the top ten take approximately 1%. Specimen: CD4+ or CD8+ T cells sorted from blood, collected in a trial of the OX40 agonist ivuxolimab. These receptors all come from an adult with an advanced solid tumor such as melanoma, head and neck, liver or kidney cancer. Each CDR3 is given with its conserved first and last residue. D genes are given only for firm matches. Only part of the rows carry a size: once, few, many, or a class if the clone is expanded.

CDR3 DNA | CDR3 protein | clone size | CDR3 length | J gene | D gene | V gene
TGTGCCAGCAGCCTAACCCCCCTAGATACGCAGTATTTT | CASSLTPLDTQYF | NA | 13 | TRBJ2-3 | NA | TRBV5-6
TGCGCCAGCAGCTTGCTGGACAAATTACGTAGAGAGACCCAGTACTTC | CASSLLDKLRRETQYF | NA | 16 | TRBJ2-5 | NA | TRBV5-1
TGTGCCAGCAGCGTTAGGATACAGGGCTCAAGCGGCGAGCAGTACTTC | CASSVRIQGSSGEQYF | NA | 16 | TRBJ2-7 | NA | TRBV9
TGCAGCGTTGGTCGGTCTAGGCGGGGCGAGACCCAGTACTTC | CSVGRSRRGETQYF | NA | 14 | TRBJ2-5 | NA | TRBV29-1
TGTGCCATCAGTGACCGACAGGCCAACGAGCAGTACTTC | CAISDRQANEQYF | NA | 13 | TRBJ2-7 | NA | TRBV10-3
TGTGCCTGGAGTGCAGGGCGCAATCAGCCCCAGCATTTT | CAWSAGRNQPQHF | once | 13 | TRBJ1-5 | NA | TRBV30
TGTGCCTGGAGTATTCCGGGGACCTCCTATGGCTACACCTTC | CAWSIPGTSYGYTF | NA | 14 | TRBJ1-2 | NA | TRBV30
TGCGCCAGCAGCGGCGAGAGAAGGACTAGCGGGGGGGCGGGATACAATGAGCAGTTCTTC | CASSGERRTSGGAGYNEQFF | NA | 20 | TRBJ2-1 | TRBD2 | TRBV5-1
TGTGCCACCAGCAGAGGGAACAGGGGCACAGATACGCAGTATTTT | CATSRGNRGTDTQYF | once | 15 | TRBJ2-3 | NA | TRBV15
TGTGCCAGCAGTCAAAGACAGGGGCGCACTGAAGCTTTCTTT | CASSQRQGRTEAFF | NA | 14 | TRBJ1-1 | TRBD1 | TRBV6-1
TGTGCCAGCTCACCAAGGACAGAGGGAACTGAAGCTTTCTTT | CASSPRTEGTEAFF | NA | 14 | TRBJ1-1 | NA | TRBV18
TGTGCCAGCAGTCAGGGGGGGTCCAACACTGAAGCTTTCTTT | CASSQGGSNTEAFF | NA | 14 | TRBJ1-1 | TRBD1 | TRBV6-5
TGTGCCAGCAGCTTAGAAGCGGGGGGGCCCTACGAGCAGTACTTC | CASSLEAGGPYEQYF | NA | 15 | TRBJ2-7 | TRBD2 | TRBV7-7
TGCGCCAGCAGCTTGATGGTCCAGGGCGGCTCCTATAATTCACCCCTCCACTTT | CASSLMVQGGSYNSPLHF | once | 18 | TRBJ1-6 | NA | TRBV5-1
TGTGCCAGCAGTGAAGGACGTGATACGCAGTATTTT | CASSEGRDTQYF | NA | 12 | TRBJ2-3 | NA | TRBV6-1
TGTGCCAGCAGCTTAGGCAGGGGGAACACTGAAGCTTTCTTT | CASSLGRGNTEAFF | NA | 14 | TRBJ1-1 | NA | TRBV7-2
TGTGCCAGCAGTTTACCCGGGGGGGGAAACATTCAGTACTTC | CASSLPGGGNIQYF | few | 14 | TRBJ2-4 | TRBD2 | TRBV27
TGTGCCAGCTCACCGGGACAGGGAAATGGAGAGACCCAGTACTTC | CASSPGQGNGETQYF | few | 15 | TRBJ2-5 | TRBD1 | TRBV18
TGTGCCAGCAGCTTTTTCCGGGGAGATAGCAATCAGCCCCAGCATTTT | CASSFFRGDSNQPQHF | NA | 16 | TRBJ1-5 | NA | TRBV5-5
TGCGCCAGCAGCTGGGGCACAGGGTTCGCGGATACGCAGTATTTT | CASSWGTGFADTQYF | NA | 15 | TRBJ2-3 | NA | TRBV5-1
TGTGCCAGCAGCTTAGATATAGTGAGGGGGCTGGATTTCTTC | CASSLDIVRGLDFF | NA | 14 | TRBJ2-1 | TRBD1 | TRBV11-2
TGTGCCAGCGGGACTATAGGCTACAATGAGCAGTTCTTC | CASGTIGYNEQFF | NA | 13 | TRBJ2-1 | TRBD2 | TRBV25-1
TGTGCCAGCAGCCGCCCCGGGCGGGGGGGCGGAAATGAGCAGTTCTTC | CASSRPGRGGGNEQFF | NA | 16 | TRBJ2-1 | TRBD2 | TRBV5-4
TGTGCCAGCAGTTTCTCCGGGACAGGGGGCTGGCAGCCCCAGCATTTT | CASSFSGTGGWQPQHF | once | 16 | TRBJ1-5 | TRBD1 | TRBV6-5
TGTGCCAGCAGCCTGACAGGGTCAGGAGAAAAACTGTTTTTT | CASSLTGSGEKLFF | few | 14 | TRBJ1-4 | TRBD1 | TRBV5-6
TGTGCCAGCAGTTATAATCGGGCAGCCGACTACACCTTC | CASSYNRAADYTF | NA | 13 | TRBJ1-2 | NA | TRBV6-5